Sequencing of this T cell receptor (beta chain) was carried out in a study of identical twins. Germline CDR1 is MNHEY and CDR2 is SMNVEV (reference sequence). The CDR3 has 15 amino acids. Trimming pared 4 bases from V and 0 bases from J, leaving 11 bases between. Regarding the study as a whole: Without tracking the same donors, conclusions rested on cross-sectional statistical analysis. Abundant beta clonotypes from cord blood had fewer insertions, unlike memory repertoires, which showed none.

MiXCR, applied by TCRdb to the 5' RACE reads, yields one record per CDR3 protein. In the table there are around 250,000 distinct CDR3 sequences, approximately 7.1% of which are singletons. This clonotype was picked up a small number of times. Antigen: not known. These data were likewise used in another study, on T cells expressing NK-cell markers.

The receptor was isolated from a woman aged 18-30 years in good health. What was sequenced was CD8+ T cells sorted from blood. V and J are TRBV27 and TRBJ2-3; D not certain. Here the CDR3 DNA reads TGTGCCAGCAGTTGGGTCCGATCTAGCACAGATACGCAGTATTTT. As protein: CASSWVRSSTDTQYF.